The clone carrying this T cell receptor beta chain was detected once. Its cognate antigen is unknown. This sample is part of a study of vaccination effects on CD4 cells after COVID-19. General study points: Healthy vaccinees' vaccine-induced clones included only 1 of 255 cross-reacting with common cold coronaviruses.

CD4+ T cells were isolated after around ten days of culture. Clones were sequenced by immunoSEQ multiplex PCR, and TCRdb holds only the in-frame ones, with some missing. This sample has 45,000 to 60,000 clones, with about 80% found just once. Per germline, CDR1 SEHNR and CDR2 FQNEAQ (reference sequence). V was clipped by 1 base and J by 0 bases, with 4 bases between them. The CDR3 is 14 amino acids. The V and J genes are TRBV7-9 and TRBJ2-4; D ambiguous. This receptor was identified in a human donor who received a COVID-19 vaccine. The material sequenced was CD4+ T cells from PBMCs cultured without peptide, taken before COVID-19 vaccination. CDR3 loop: CASSLDVAKNIQYF. CDR3 DNA: TGTGCCAGCAGCTTAGATGTAGCCAAAAACATTCAGTACTTC.